The rows below give T cell receptor beta chains drawn from one sample of a study of T cell changes during pregnancy in multiple sclerosis. Generated by immunoSEQ multiplex PCR, the TCRdb table keeps only in-frame clones and is missing some. The table lists about 130,000 clones, around 97% of them singletons. The sequenced sample was peripheral blood, obtained after pregnancy. The receptors come from a female donor with multiple sclerosis, enrolled in a pregnancy study. CDR3s include the opening cysteine and the closing phenylalanine or tryptophan. D genes are given only for firm matches. Not every row has a clone size; where given, it reads once, few, many or a size class.

D gene: TRBD2; clone size: .; V gene: TRBV4-1; J gene: TRBJ2-3; CDR3 protein: CASSQVPVTSGSTDTQYF; CDR3 DNA: TGCGCCAGCAGCCAAGTGCCCGTGACTAGCGGGAGTACAGATACGCAGTATTTT
D gene: .; clone size: few; V gene: TRBV28; J gene: TRBJ1-1; CDR3 protein: CASSTSITEAFF; CDR3 DNA: TGTGCCAGCAGTACCAGTATAACTGAAGCTTTCTTT
D gene: .; clone size: .; V gene: TRBV2; J gene: TRBJ2-1; CDR3 protein: CASRLSSPGNEQFF; CDR3 DNA: TGTGCCAGCAGGCTATCTTCACCGGGTAATGAGCAGTTCTTC
D gene: TRBD1; clone size: .; V gene: TRBV9; J gene: TRBJ2-7; CDR3 protein: CASSPRDRAYEQYF; CDR3 DNA: TGTGCCAGCAGCCCGAGGGACAGAGCCTACGAGCAGTACTTC
D gene: TRBD1; clone size: .; V gene: TRBV27; J gene: TRBJ2-6; CDR3 protein: CASSLATGARTSGANVLTF; CDR3 DNA: TGTGCCAGCAGTTTGGCCACAGGGGCGAGAACCTCTGGGGCCAACGTCCTGACTTTC
D gene: .; clone size: .; V gene: TRBV4-2; J gene: TRBJ2-1; CDR3 protein: CASSQDTSLRAGGYEQFF; CDR3 DNA: TGTGCCAGCAGCCAAGATACGAGCCTCCGGGCAGGGGGGTATGAGCAGTTCTTC
D gene: .; clone size: .; V gene: TRBV6-5; J gene: TRBJ1-1; CDR3 protein: CASSKGSEAFF; CDR3 DNA: TGTGCCAGCAGTAAGGGGTCTGAAGCTTTCTTT
D gene: TRBD2; clone size: .; V gene: TRBV27; J gene: TRBJ2-3; CDR3 protein: CASNLAGVNTDTQYF; CDR3 DNA: TGTGCCAGCAACTTAGCGGGAGTAAACACAGATACGCAGTATTTT
D gene: .; clone size: .; V gene: TRBV28; J gene: TRBJ1-4; CDR3 protein: CASSLSIGRANEKLFF; CDR3 DNA: TGTGCCAGCAGTTTATCTATAGGGAGGGCTAATGAAAAACTGTTTTTT
D gene: .; clone size: .; V gene: TRBV6-5; J gene: TRBJ2-7; CDR3 protein: CASRDMMTYEQYF; CDR3 DNA: TGTGCCAGCAGAGACATGATGACCTACGAGCAGTACTTC
D gene: .; clone size: .; V gene: TRBV28; J gene: TRBJ2-7; CDR3 protein: CASAKGFLSSYEQYF; CDR3 DNA: TGTGCCAGCGCCAAGGGGTTTCTCTCCTCCTACGAGCAGTACTTC
D gene: TRBD1; clone size: .; V gene: TRBV19; J gene: TRBJ1-2; CDR3 protein: CASSRQGALSYTF; CDR3 DNA: TGTGCCAGTAGTAGACAGGGGGCGCTTAGCTACACCTTC
D gene: TRBD2; clone size: .; V gene: TRBV15; J gene: TRBJ2-1; CDR3 protein: CATSRGAGLAGAGSYNEQFF; CDR3 DNA: TGTGCCACCAGCAGAGGCGCCGGACTAGCGGGAGCTGGCTCCTACAATGAGCAGTTCTTC
D gene: TRBD2; clone size: .; V gene: TRBV5-6; J gene: TRBJ2-1; CDR3 protein: CASSFRLAAYNEQFF; CDR3 DNA: TGTGCCAGCAGCTTTCGACTAGCAGCCTACAATGAGCAGTTCTTC
D gene: .; clone size: .; V gene: TRBV6-1; J gene: TRBJ1-1; CDR3 protein: CASKIIADTEAFF; CDR3 DNA: TGTGCCAGCAAGATAATCGCGGACACTGAAGCTTTCTTT
D gene: .; clone size: .; V gene: TRBV5-1; J gene: TRBJ2-7; CDR3 protein: CASSSMSGYEQYF; CDR3 DNA: TGCGCCAGCAGCTCCATGTCGGGCTACGAGCAGTACTTC
D gene: .; clone size: .; V gene: TRBV28; J gene: TRBJ1-5; CDR3 protein: CASMSHGQPQHF; CDR3 DNA: TGTGCCAGCATGTCCCACGGTCAGCCCCAGCATTTT
D gene: TRBD2; clone size: .; V gene: TRBV4-1; J gene: TRBJ2-3; CDR3 protein: CASSTRLAGATDTQYF; CDR3 DNA: TGCGCCAGCAGCACCCGACTAGCGGGGGCAACAGATACGCAGTATTTT
D gene: TRBD1; clone size: .; V gene: TRBV7-8; J gene: TRBJ2-1; CDR3 protein: CASSRVRGTGLLAEPNEQFF; CDR3 DNA: TGTGCCAGCAGCCGGGTTCGAGGGACAGGGTTGCTAGCGGAGCCCAATGAGCAGTTCTTC
D gene: .; clone size: .; V gene: TRBV13; J gene: TRBJ2-3; CDR3 protein: CASSLLGTDTQYF; CDR3 DNA: TGTGCCAGCAGCTTACTAGGTACAGATACGCAGTATTTT
D gene: .; clone size: .; V gene: TRBV7-9; J gene: TRBJ1-2; CDR3 protein: CASSLVGGTSTAYYGYTF; CDR3 DNA: TGTGCCAGCAGCTTAGTCGGGGGGACTTCCACCGCCTATTATGGCTACACCTTC
D gene: TRBD2; clone size: .; V gene: TRBV29-1; J gene: TRBJ2-3; CDR3 protein: CSVEDPEAGGTDTQYF; CDR3 DNA: TGCAGCGTTGAAGATCCCGAGGCGGGAGGCACAGATACGCAGTATTTT
D gene: .; clone size: .; V gene: TRBV9; J gene: TRBJ1-5; CDR3 protein: CASSVGRGSQPQHF; CDR3 DNA: TGTGCCAGCAGCGTCGGAAGGGGGTCTCAGCCCCAGCATTTT
D gene: TRBD1; clone size: .; V gene: TRBV2; J gene: TRBJ2-6; CDR3 protein: CASNRDRGVSGANVLTF; CDR3 DNA: TGTGCCAGCAACCGGGACAGGGGGGTATCAGGGGCCAACGTCCTGACTTTC
D gene: .; clone size: .; V gene: TRBV29-1; J gene: TRBJ2-7; CDR3 protein: CSVARQATYEQYF; CDR3 DNA: TGCAGCGTTGCGCGACAGGCAACCTACGAGCAGTACTTC
D gene: .; clone size: .; V gene: TRBV7-9; J gene: TRBJ2-5; CDR3 protein: CASSSRGIQETQYF; CDR3 DNA: TGTGCCAGCAGCTCCAGGGGAATCCAAGAGACCCAGTACTTC
D gene: .; clone size: .; V gene: TRBV19; J gene: TRBJ2-5; CDR3 protein: CASNTAPGQGWETQYF; CDR3 DNA: TGTGCCAGTAACACAGCCCCCGGGCAGGGTTGGGAGACCCAGTACTTC
D gene: .; clone size: .; V gene: TRBV28; J gene: TRBJ2-7; CDR3 protein: CASSSSSYEQYF; CDR3 DNA: TGTGCCAGCAGTTCCTCCTCCTACGAGCAGTACTTC
D gene: .; clone size: .; V gene: TRBV27; J gene: TRBJ2-5; CDR3 protein: CASSPRGGRETQYF; CDR3 DNA: TGTGCCAGCAGTCCCAGAGGGGGAAGAGAGACCCAGTACTTC
D gene: TRBD2; clone size: .; V gene: TRBV7-3; J gene: TRBJ2-1; CDR3 protein: CASSLSPGTSGRLNEQFF; CDR3 DNA: TGTGCCAGCAGCTTAAGCCCCGGGACTAGCGGGAGGTTGAATGAGCAGTTCTTC
D gene: .; clone size: .; V gene: TRBV5-6; J gene: TRBJ2-6; CDR3 protein: CASSPVLPGGAGANVLTF; CDR3 DNA: TGTGCCAGCAGCCCCGTTCTTCCCGGAGGGGCTGGGGCCAACGTCCTGACTTTC
D gene: TRBD2; clone size: .; V gene: TRBV27; J gene: TRBJ2-1; CDR3 protein: CASSSLRAGKVHEQFF; CDR3 DNA: TGTGCCAGCAGTTCCCTTAGAGCGGGAAAAGTCCATGAGCAGTTCTTC
D gene: .; clone size: .; V gene: TRBV4-2; J gene: TRBJ2-7; CDR3 protein: CASSQEVGAYEQYF; CDR3 DNA: TGTGCCAGCAGCCAAGAGGTGGGGGCGTACGAGCAGTACTTC
D gene: TRBD1; clone size: few; V gene: TRBV4-2; J gene: TRBJ1-2; CDR3 protein: CASSQVGWGGQDYGYTF; CDR3 DNA: TGTGCCAGCAGCCAAGTGGGGTGGGGGGGACAGGATTATGGCTACACCTTC
D gene: .; clone size: once; V gene: TRBV7-2; J gene: TRBJ2-7; CDR3 protein: CASSLGQFSTYEQYF; CDR3 DNA: TGTGCCAGCAGCTTAGGACAGTTCTCTACCTACGAGCAGTACTTC
D gene: TRBD2; clone size: .; V gene: TRBV6-1; J gene: TRBJ2-7; CDR3 protein: CASFHLAGGTYEQYF; CDR3 DNA: TGTGCCAGCTTCCATCTAGCGGGAGGAACCTACGAGCAGTACTTC
D gene: TRBD2; clone size: .; V gene: TRBV5-4; J gene: TRBJ2-5; CDR3 protein: CASSLPIAGGAETQYF; CDR3 DNA: TGTGCCAGCAGCTTGCCGATAGCGGGAGGAGCTGAGACCCAGTACTTC
D gene: TRBD1; clone size: .; V gene: TRBV30; J gene: TRBJ1-2; CDR3 protein: CAWSNGQGYGYTF; CDR3 DNA: TGTGCCTGGAGTAATGGACAGGGTTATGGCTACACCTTC
D gene: TRBD1; clone size: few; V gene: TRBV28; J gene: TRBJ1-2; CDR3 protein: CASSETGDYGYTF; CDR3 DNA: TGTGCCAGCAGCGAGACAGGGGACTATGGCTACACCTTC
D gene: TRBD1; clone size: .; V gene: TRBV2; J gene: TRBJ1-4; CDR3 protein: CASKGDRTPTNEKLFF; CDR3 DNA: TGTGCCAGCAAAGGGGACAGGACGCCAACTAATGAAAAACTGTTTTTT
D gene: .; clone size: .; V gene: TRBV2; J gene: TRBJ1-5; CDR3 protein: CASSERESNQPQHF; CDR3 DNA: TGTGCCAGCAGTGAAAGAGAAAGCAATCAGCCCCAGCATTTT
D gene: .; clone size: .; V gene: TRBV19; J gene: TRBJ2-2; CDR3 protein: CASSQLGQGELFF; CDR3 DNA: TGTGCCAGTAGTCAGCTGGGCCAGGGGGAGCTGTTTTTT
D gene: TRBD2; clone size: .; V gene: TRBV27; J gene: TRBJ2-6; CDR3 protein: CASSSLSSGIRAGANVLTF; CDR3 DNA: TGTGCCAGCAGTTCCTTGTCTAGCGGGATCCGAGCGGGGGCCAACGTCCTGACTTTC
D gene: TRBD1; clone size: .; V gene: TRBV13; J gene: TRBJ2-1; CDR3 protein: CASSSRQGASDEQFF; CDR3 DNA: TGTGCCAGCAGCTCAAGACAGGGGGCGTCCGATGAGCAGTTCTTC
D gene: .; clone size: .; V gene: TRBV7-2; J gene: TRBJ2-7; CDR3 protein: CASSRDRGYEQYF; CDR3 DNA: TGTGCCAGCAGCCGAGATCGAGGATACGAGCAGTACTTC
D gene: .; clone size: .; V gene: TRBV2; J gene: TRBJ2-1; CDR3 protein: CASSVESGVNNEQFF; CDR3 DNA: TGTGCCAGCAGTGTTGAGTCAGGGGTAAACAATGAGCAGTTCTTC
D gene: .; clone size: .; V gene: TRBV21-1; J gene: TRBJ2-4; CDR3 protein: CASSKTSGRRSLAKNIQYF; CDR3 DNA: TGTGCCAGCAGCAAAACTAGCGGGAGGCGCTCACTAGCCAAAAACATTCAGTACTTC
D gene: .; clone size: .; V gene: TRBV28; J gene: TRBJ2-5; CDR3 protein: CASSLGAREETQYF; CDR3 DNA: TGTGCCAGCAGTTTAGGTGCCAGGGAAGAGACCCAGTACTTC
D gene: TRBD1; clone size: .; V gene: TRBV5-1; J gene: TRBJ2-2; CDR3 protein: CASSLRGDRGFGGELFF; CDR3 DNA: TGCGCCAGCAGCCTACGGGGGGACAGGGGTTTCGGCGGGGAGCTGTTTTTT
D gene: TRBD1; clone size: .; V gene: TRBV7-2; J gene: TRBJ2-3; CDR3 protein: CASSLARSGQGNSYTQYF; CDR3 DNA: TGTGCCAGCAGCTTAGCTAGGAGTGGACAGGGTAATTCATATACGCAGTATTTT
D gene: .; clone size: .; V gene: TRBV4-1; J gene: TRBJ1-2; CDR3 protein: CASSPTRGGGYGYTF; CDR3 DNA: TGCGCCAGCAGCCCCACCCGGGGAGGCGGTTATGGCTACACCTTC